A selection of T cell receptor beta chains follows, all from one sample in a study of beta chain features in type 1 diabetes. TCRdb keeps only in-frame clones here, not all; method: immunoSEQ multiplex PCR. The sample shows hundreds of thousands of clones, around an eighth of them seen only once. Sequencing used naive CD4+ T cells from blood. The receptors shown here come from a man between 18 and 29 years old with type 1 diabetes. Both conserved end residues are part of each CDR3. D genes are given only for firm matches. Expanded clones get a size class; other rows say once, few or many, or leave the size out.

V gene,clone size,J gene,D gene,CDR3 protein,CDR3 DNA
TRBV6-1,NA,TRBJ1-6,NA,CASSATVDSPLHF,TGTGCCAGCAGTGCCACTGTGGATTCACCCCTCCACTTT
TRBV9,NA,TRBJ2-5,NA,CASSATGTIWETQYF,TGTGCCAGCAGCGCCACCGGGACAATCTGGGAGACCCAGTACTTC
TRBV15,once,TRBJ1-5,NA,CATSLMAGMFSNQPQHF,TGTGCCACCAGCCTCATGGCAGGGATGTTCAGCAATCAGCCCCAGCATTTT
TRBV29-1,few,TRBJ1-1,NA,CSVGPVADTEAFF,TGCAGCGTTGGTCCGGTAGCGGACACTGAAGCTTTCTTT
TRBV7-9,few,TRBJ1-6,TRBD1,CASSRGQGDSPLHF,TGTGCCAGCAGTCGAGGACAGGGAGATTCACCCCTCCACTTT
TRBV4-1,few,TRBJ2-1,TRBD1,CASSQDAGGSNEQFF,TGCGCCAGCAGCCAAGACGCAGGGGGTAGCAATGAGCAGTTCTTC
TRBV30,few,TRBJ1-2,NA,CAWSVGESYTF,TGTGCCTGGAGTGTAGGGGAAAGCTACACCTTC
TRBV5-1,NA,TRBJ1-2,NA,CASSLDFSAPGYGYTF,TGCGCCAGCAGCTTGGACTTCTCGGCGCCCGGCTATGGCTACACCTTC
TRBV5-1,few,TRBJ2-5,NA,CASSFGQQETQYF,TGCGCCAGCAGCTTCGGGCAGCAAGAGACCCAGTACTTC
TRBV15,NA,TRBJ1-5,TRBD1,CATSRDRQGDGQPQHF,TGTGCCACCAGCAGAGACCGACAGGGAGATGGGCAGCCCCAGCATTTT
TRBV2,NA,TRBJ2-2,TRBD1,CASSLDRGQGGELFF,TGTGCCAGCAGTCTCGACAGGGGGCAAGGCGGGGAGCTGTTTTTT
TRBV2,few,TRBJ1-2,TRBD1,CASRTGAAYGYTF,TGTGCCAGCCGGACAGGGGCGGCCTATGGCTACACCTTC
TRBV18,NA,TRBJ2-7,NA,CASSRGTVPYEQYF,TGTGCCAGCTCCCGTGGCACCGTCCCCTACGAGCAGTACTTC
TRBV25-1,NA,TRBJ1-5,NA,CASSGTGFSNQPQHF,TGTGCCAGCAGTGGTACAGGGTTCTCTAATCAGCCCCAGCATTTT
TRBV5-4,few,TRBJ1-1,NA,CASSSGLLNTEAFF,TGTGCCAGCAGCTCAGGACTGTTGAACACTGAAGCTTTCTTT
TRBV6-6,NA,TRBJ1-1,TRBD1,CASSPPRDRNTEAFF,TGTGCCAGCAGTCCTCCCCGGGACAGGAACACTGAAGCTTTCTTT
TRBV30,NA,TRBJ2-6,NA,CAWIGVSGSGANVLTF,TGTGCCTGGATAGGAGTATCTGGCTCTGGGGCCAACGTCCTGACTTTC
TRBV7-9,NA,TRBJ2-7,NA,CASSFGKPPYEQYF,TGTGCCAGCAGCTTCGGGAAGCCTCCCTACGAGCAGTACTTC
TRBV29-1,NA,TRBJ2-7,NA,CSGEALGPPGGLVLEQYF,TGCAGCGGTGAAGCCCTTGGTCCCCCGGGGGGCCTTGTTCTCGAGCAGTACTTC
TRBV16,NA,TRBJ1-4,NA,CASSQLEKSEKLFF,TGTGCCAGCAGCCAATTGGAGAAAAGTGAAAAACTGTTTTTT
TRBV15,few,TRBJ2-7,TRBD2,CATSRGEGGSYEQYF,TGTGCCACCAGCAGAGGGGAGGGCGGGTCCTACGAGCAGTACTTC
TRBV13,NA,TRBJ1-5,NA,CASSEGRQENQPQHF,TGTGCCAGCAGCGAAGGACGACAGGAGAATCAGCCCCAGCATTTT
TRBV29-1,NA,TRBJ1-1,NA,CSVDRGMNTEAFF,TGCAGCGTTGACAGGGGTATGAACACTGAAGCTTTCTTT
TRBV28,few,TRBJ1-2,NA,CASSSVSLDGGYTF,TGTGCCAGCAGTTCTGTGAGCCTCGATGGGGGCTACACCTTC
TRBV30,few,TRBJ1-4,NA,CAWTENDEKLFF,TGTGCCTGGACTGAAAATGATGAAAAACTGTTTTTT
TRBV10-3,many,TRBJ2-4,NA,CAISGHGDIQYF,TGTGCCATCAGTGGACATGGGGACATTCAGTACTTC
TRBV7-9,few,TRBJ2-7,NA,CASEVGVPYEQYF,TGTGCCAGCGAAGTAGGCGTCCCCTACGAGCAGTACTTC
TRBV10-3,few,TRBJ1-5,TRBD1,CAISAQQGNNQPQHF,TGTGCCATCAGTGCCCAACAGGGGAACAATCAGCCCCAGCATTTT
TRBV14,NA,TRBJ1-2,NA,CASSQVQKRGYTF,TGTGCCAGCAGCCAAGTCCAGAAAAGGGGCTACACCTTC
TRBV6-1,NA,TRBJ2-1,NA,CASMGGHLRTDEQFF,TGTGCCAGCATGGGGGGGCACCTACGTACCGATGAGCAGTTCTTC
TRBV7-9,few,TRBJ1-1,NA,CASSSLHTGSAEAFF,TGTGCCAGCAGCTCCCTCCACACGGGGAGCGCTGAAGCTTTCTTT
TRBV7-8,NA,TRBJ2-1,NA,CASSLEKGIVYEQFF,TGTGCCAGCAGCTTAGAAAAGGGGATTGTGTATGAGCAGTTCTTC
TRBV15,NA,TRBJ1-2,NA,CATSRADTGSLYTF,TGTGCCACCAGCAGAGCCGACACAGGGTCACTCTACACCTTC
TRBV2,few,TRBJ2-5,NA,CASSEVMQKETQYF,TGTGCCAGCAGTGAAGTAATGCAAAAAGAGACCCAGTACTTC
TRBV14,few,TRBJ1-3,NA,CASSQVPLSGNTIYF,TGTGCCAGCAGCCAAGTGCCGCTCTCTGGAAACACCATATATTTT
TRBV7-3,few,TRBJ2-1,TRBD2,CASSLTSGWTDEQFF,TGTGCCAGCAGCCTGACTAGCGGCTGGACCGATGAGCAGTTCTTC
TRBV28,NA,TRBJ2-5,NA,CATRPRDKETQYF,TGTGCCACCCGCCCCCGGGACAAAGAGACCCAGTACTTC
TRBV6-5,NA,TRBJ1-5,NA,CASRFRGLGNQPQHF,TGTGCCAGCAGGTTCCGGGGGCTTGGCAATCAGCCCCAGCATTTT
TRBV7-2,few,TRBJ1-4,TRBD1,CASSLVGTGEEKLFF,TGTGCCAGCAGCTTAGTAGGGACAGGGGAAGAAAAACTGTTTTTT
TRBV9,few,TRBJ2-1,NA,CASSVGKGYNEQFF,TGTGCCAGCAGCGTAGGAAAGGGGTACAATGAGCAGTTCTTC
TRBV25-1,few,TRBJ2-1,NA,CASSEAGQPSSYNEQFF,TGTGCCAGCAGTGAAGCCGGACAGCCAAGCTCCTACAATGAGCAGTTCTTC
TRBV28,few,TRBJ1-1,NA,CASSLWPAEAFF,TGTGCCAGCAGTTTATGGCCGGCTGAAGCTTTCTTT
TRBV12-5,NA,TRBJ1-1,NA,CASGPGRVQNTEAFF,TGTGCTAGTGGCCCGGGGAGGGTTCAGAACACTGAAGCTTTCTTT
TRBV13,few,TRBJ2-7,NA,CASSSDRISYEQYF,TGTGCCAGCAGCTCCGACAGGATATCCTACGAGCAGTACTTC
TRBV30,NA,TRBJ1-2,NA,CAWRPLDRSYGYTF,TGTGCCTGGAGGCCCCTGGACCGCTCTTATGGCTACACCTTC
TRBV9,NA,TRBJ1-1,NA,CASSVDPRTEAFF,TGTGCCAGCAGCGTGGATCCCAGGACTGAAGCTTTCTTT
TRBV6-6,NA,TRBJ2-3,NA,CASSQRGNTRDTQYF,TGTGCCAGCAGCCAACGGGGCAACACACGAGATACGCAGTATTTT
TRBV11-3,NA,TRBJ2-1,NA,CASSLGLYNEQFF,TGTGCCAGCAGCTTGGGCCTCTACAATGAGCAGTTCTTC
TRBV6-5,NA,TRBJ1-1,NA,CASRHWDSYRTEAFF,TGTGCCAGCAGGCATTGGGACTCCTACCGGACTGAAGCTTTCTTT
TRBV4-1,few,TRBJ2-1,NA,CASSQDGGDEQFF,TGCGCCAGCAGCCAAGATGGAGGAGATGAGCAGTTCTTC
TRBV6-1,NA,TRBJ1-2,NA,CASSEAGRIYGYTF,TGTGCCAGCAGTGAAGCCGGACGGATCTATGGCTACACCTTC
TRBV6-5,few,TRBJ1-2,NA,CASSYMQGLNYGYTF,TGTGCCAGCAGTTACATGCAGGGTCTTAACTATGGCTACACCTTC
TRBV5-1,few,TRBJ2-1,TRBD1,CASSLGTGPSEQFF,TGCGCCAGCAGCTTAGGGACAGGGCCTTCTGAGCAGTTCTTC
TRBV5-4,few,TRBJ2-6,NA,CASSLSQSGANVLTF,TGTGCCAGCAGCTTGAGCCAGTCTGGGGCCAACGTCCTGACTTTC
TRBV5-1,NA,TRBJ2-3,NA,CASKGDGYTDTQYF,TGCGCCAGCAAGGGGGATGGCTACACAGATACGCAGTATTTT
TRBV27,NA,TRBJ1-2,NA,CASRGPRHYGYTF,TGTGCCAGCAGGGGACCTAGGCACTATGGCTACACCTTC